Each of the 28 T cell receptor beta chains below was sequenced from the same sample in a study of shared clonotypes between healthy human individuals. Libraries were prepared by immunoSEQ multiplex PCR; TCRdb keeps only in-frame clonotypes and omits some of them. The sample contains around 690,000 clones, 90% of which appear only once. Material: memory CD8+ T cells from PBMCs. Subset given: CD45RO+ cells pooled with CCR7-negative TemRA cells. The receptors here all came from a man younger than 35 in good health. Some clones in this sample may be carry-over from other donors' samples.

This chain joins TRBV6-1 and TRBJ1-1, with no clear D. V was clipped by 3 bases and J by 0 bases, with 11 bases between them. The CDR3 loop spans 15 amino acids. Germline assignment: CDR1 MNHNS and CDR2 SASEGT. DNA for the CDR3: TGTGCCAGCAGTGACGGGTGGGGTATGAACACTGAAGCTTTCTTT. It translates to CASSDGWGMNTEAFF.

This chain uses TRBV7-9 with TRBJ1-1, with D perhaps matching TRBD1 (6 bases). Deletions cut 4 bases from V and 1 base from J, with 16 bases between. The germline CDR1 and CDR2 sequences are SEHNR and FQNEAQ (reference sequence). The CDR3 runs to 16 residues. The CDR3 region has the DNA TGTGCCAGCAGCTACCTCCAGGGGTGGGGGAACACTGAAGCTTTCTTT. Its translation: CASSYLQGWGNTEAFF.

CDR3 protein: CASTAYGNNEQFF. In nucleotides, the CDR3 is TGTGCCAGCACAGCCTACGGAAACAATGAGCAGTTCTTC. The chain couples TRBV27 to TRBJ2-1; D is unresolved. Germline loops: CDR1 MNHEY, CDR2 SMNVEV (reference sequence). Between the trimmed V and J ends, which lost 7 bases and 5 bases, there was a span of 12 bases. The length of the CDR3 is 13 residues.

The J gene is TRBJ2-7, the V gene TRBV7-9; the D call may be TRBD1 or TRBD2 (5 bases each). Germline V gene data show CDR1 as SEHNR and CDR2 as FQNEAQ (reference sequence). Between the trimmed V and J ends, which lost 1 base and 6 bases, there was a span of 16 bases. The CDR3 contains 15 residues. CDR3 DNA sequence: TGTGCCAGCAGCTTAGAACTGCAGGCCGGGACCGAGCAGTACTTC. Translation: CASSLELQAGTEQYF.

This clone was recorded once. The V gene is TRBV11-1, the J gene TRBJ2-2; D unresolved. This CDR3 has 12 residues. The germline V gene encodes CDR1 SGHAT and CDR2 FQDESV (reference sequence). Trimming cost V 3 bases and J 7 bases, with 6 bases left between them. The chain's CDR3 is CASSFSSGELFF. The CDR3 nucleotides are TGTGCCAGCAGCTTTAGCAGCGGGGAGCTGTTTTTT.

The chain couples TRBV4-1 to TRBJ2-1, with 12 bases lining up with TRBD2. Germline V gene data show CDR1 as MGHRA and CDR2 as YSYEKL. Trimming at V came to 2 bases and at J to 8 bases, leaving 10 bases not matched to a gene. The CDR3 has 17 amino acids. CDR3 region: CASSQRISGLAGHEQFF. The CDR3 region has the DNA TGCGCCAGCAGCCAACGGATTTCGGGACTAGCGGGCCATGAGCAGTTCTTC.

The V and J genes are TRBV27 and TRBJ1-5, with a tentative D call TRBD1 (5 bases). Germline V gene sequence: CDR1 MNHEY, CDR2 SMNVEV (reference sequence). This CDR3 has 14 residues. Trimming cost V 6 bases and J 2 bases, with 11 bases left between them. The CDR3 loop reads CASSPVGGNQPQHF. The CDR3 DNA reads TGTGCCAGCAGCCCCGTGGGGGGCAATCAGCCCCAGCATTTT.

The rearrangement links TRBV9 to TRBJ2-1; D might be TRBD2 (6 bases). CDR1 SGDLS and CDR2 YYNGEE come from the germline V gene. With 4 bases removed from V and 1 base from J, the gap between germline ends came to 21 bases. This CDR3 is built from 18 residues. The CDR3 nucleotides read TGTGCCAGCAGCTTGAACTCCCGGGCAGGGAGGTCCTACAATGAGCAGTTCTTC. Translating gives CASSLNSRAGRSYNEQFF.

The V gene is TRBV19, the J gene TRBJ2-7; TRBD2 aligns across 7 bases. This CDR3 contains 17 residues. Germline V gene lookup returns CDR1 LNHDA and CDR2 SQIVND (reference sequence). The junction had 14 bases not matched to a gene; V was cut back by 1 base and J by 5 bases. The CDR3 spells CASSIGGASGPIDEQYF. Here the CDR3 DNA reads TGTGCCAGTAGTATAGGAGGGGCTAGCGGACCCATCGACGAGCAGTACTTC.

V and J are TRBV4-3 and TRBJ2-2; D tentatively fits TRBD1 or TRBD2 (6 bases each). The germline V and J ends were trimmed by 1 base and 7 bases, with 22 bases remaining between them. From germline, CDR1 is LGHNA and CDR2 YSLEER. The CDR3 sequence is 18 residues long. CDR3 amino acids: CASSQGSGARFNGGELFF. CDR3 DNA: TGCGCCAGCAGCCAAGGGTCGGGGGCACGTTTTAATGGCGGGGAGCTGTTTTTT.

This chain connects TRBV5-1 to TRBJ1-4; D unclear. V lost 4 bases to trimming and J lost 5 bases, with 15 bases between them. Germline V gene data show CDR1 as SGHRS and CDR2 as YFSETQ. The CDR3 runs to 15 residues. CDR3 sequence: CASSPSRGSNEKLFF. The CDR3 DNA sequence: TGCGCCAGCAGCCCCAGTCGGGGTTCGAATGAAAAACTGTTTTTT.

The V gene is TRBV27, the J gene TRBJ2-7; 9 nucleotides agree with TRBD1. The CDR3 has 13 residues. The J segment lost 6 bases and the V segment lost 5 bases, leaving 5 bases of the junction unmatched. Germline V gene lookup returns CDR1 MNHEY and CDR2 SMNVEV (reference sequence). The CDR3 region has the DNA TGTGCCAGCAGTGTGGACAGGGGAGGCGAGCAGTACTTC. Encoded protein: CASSVDRGGEQYF.

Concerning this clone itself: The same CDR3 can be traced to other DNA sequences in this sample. Written as DNA, the CDR3 is TGTGCCAGCAGCCTCGGACAGGGAAGTCAGCCCCAGCATTTT. This gives the protein CASSLGQGSQPQHF. The rearrangement uses TRBV7-2 and TRBJ1-5; 8 bases line up with TRBD1. Germline loops: CDR1 SGHTA, CDR2 FQGNSA. With V trimmed by 5 bases and J by 6 bases, 6 bases remained unmatched. The CDR3 is 14 amino acids.

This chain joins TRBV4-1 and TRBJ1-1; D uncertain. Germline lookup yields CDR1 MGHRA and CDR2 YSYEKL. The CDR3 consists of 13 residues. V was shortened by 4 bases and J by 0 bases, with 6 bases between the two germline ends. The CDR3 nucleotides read TGCGCCAGCAGCCGCTCACTGAACACTGAAGCTTTCTTT. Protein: CASSRSLNTEAFF.

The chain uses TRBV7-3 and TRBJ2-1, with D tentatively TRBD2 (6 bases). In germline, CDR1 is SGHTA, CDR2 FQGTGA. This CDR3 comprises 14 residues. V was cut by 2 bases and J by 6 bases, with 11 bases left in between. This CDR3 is CASSLGGTVNEQFF. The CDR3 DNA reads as TGTGCCAGCAGCTTAGGCGGGACGGTCAATGAGCAGTTCTTC.

DNA for the CDR3: TGTGCCAGCAGTTTCGACAGGGAGGGGGATATGAACACTGAAGCTTTCTTT. Its protein is CASSFDREGDMNTEAFF. The chain combines TRBV28 with TRBJ1-1; 7 bases match TRBD1. Per germline, CDR1 MDHEN and CDR2 SYDVKM. The CDR3 loop spans 17 amino acids. The J segment lost 0 bases and the V segment lost 3 bases, leaving 10 bases of the junction unmatched. Full variable domain (remainder filled in from reference TRBV28 and TRBJ1-1): DVKVTQSSRYLVKRTGEKVFLECVQDMDHENMFWYRQDPGLGLRLIYFSYDVKMKEKGDIPEGYSVSREKKERFSLILESASTNQTSMYLCASSFDREGDMNTEAFFGQGTRLTVV.

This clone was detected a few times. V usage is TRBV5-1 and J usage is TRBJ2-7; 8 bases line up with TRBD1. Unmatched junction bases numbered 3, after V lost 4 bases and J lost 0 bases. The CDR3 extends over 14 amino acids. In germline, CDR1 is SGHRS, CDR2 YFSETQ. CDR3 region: CASSPDRASYEQYF. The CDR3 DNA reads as TGCGCCAGCAGCCCGGACAGGGCCTCCTACGAGCAGTACTTC.

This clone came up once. CDR3 coding DNA: TGTGCCAGCTCACCGAGGGGCCACTATGGCTACACCTTC. Amino acid sequence: CASSPRGHYGYTF. The chain has TRBV18 and TRBJ1-2; D is perhaps TRBD1 (5 bases). The germline V gene encodes CDR1 KGHSH and CDR2 LQKENI. The CDR3 totals 13 residues. Between the trimmed V and J ends, which lost 3 bases and 3 bases, there was a span of 8 bases.

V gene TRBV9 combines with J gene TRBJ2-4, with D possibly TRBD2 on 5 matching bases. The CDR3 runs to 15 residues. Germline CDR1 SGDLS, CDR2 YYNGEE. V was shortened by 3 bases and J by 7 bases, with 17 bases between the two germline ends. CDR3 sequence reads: CASSGRNGLENIQYF. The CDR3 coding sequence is TGTGCCAGCAGCGGGAGGAACGGGTTAGAGAACATTCAGTACTTC.

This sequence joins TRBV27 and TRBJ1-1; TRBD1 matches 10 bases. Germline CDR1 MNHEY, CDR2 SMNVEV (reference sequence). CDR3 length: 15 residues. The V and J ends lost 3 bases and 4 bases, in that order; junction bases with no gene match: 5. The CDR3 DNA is TGTGCCAGCAGTTTCACCGGGACAGGGGTCACTGAAGCTTTCTTT. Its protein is CASSFTGTGVTEAFF.

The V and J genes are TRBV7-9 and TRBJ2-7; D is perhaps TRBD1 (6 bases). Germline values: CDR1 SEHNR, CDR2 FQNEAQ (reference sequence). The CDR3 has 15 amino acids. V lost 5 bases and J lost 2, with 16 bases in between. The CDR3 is CASSAPGHAAYEQYF. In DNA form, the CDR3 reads TGTGCCAGCAGCGCGCCGGGACACGCAGCCTACGAGCAGTACTTC.

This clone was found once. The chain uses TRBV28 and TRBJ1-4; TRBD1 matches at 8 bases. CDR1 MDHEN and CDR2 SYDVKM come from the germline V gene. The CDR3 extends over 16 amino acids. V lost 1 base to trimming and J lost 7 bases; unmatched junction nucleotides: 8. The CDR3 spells CASSLFQGRGLEKLFF. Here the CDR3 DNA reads TGTGCCAGCAGTTTATTCCAGGGCAGGGGGCTTGAAAAACTGTTTTTT. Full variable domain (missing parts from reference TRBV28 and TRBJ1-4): DVKVTQSSRYLVKRTGEKVFLECVQDMDHENMFWYRQDPGLGLRLIYFSYDVKMKEKGDIPEGYSVSREKKERFSLILESASTNQTSMYLCASSLFQGRGLEKLFFGSGTQLSVL.

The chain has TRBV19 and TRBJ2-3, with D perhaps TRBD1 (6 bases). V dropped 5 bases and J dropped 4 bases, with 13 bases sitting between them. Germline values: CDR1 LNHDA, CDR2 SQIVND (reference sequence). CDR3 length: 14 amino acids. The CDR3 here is CASSYRVRSDTQYF. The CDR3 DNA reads TGTGCCAGTAGTTACAGGGTGAGGTCAGATACGCAGTATTTT.

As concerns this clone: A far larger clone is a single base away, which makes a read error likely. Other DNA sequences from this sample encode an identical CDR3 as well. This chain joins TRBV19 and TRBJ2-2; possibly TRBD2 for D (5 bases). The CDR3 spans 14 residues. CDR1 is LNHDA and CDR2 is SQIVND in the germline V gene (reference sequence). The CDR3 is CASSIVGNTGELFF. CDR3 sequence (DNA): TGTGCCAGTAGTATAGTAGGGAACACCGGGGAACTGTTTTTT.

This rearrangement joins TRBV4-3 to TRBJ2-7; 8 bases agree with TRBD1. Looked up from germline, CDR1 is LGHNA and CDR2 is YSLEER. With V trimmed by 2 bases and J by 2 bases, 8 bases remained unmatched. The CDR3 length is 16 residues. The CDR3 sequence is CASSQTRTGMAYEQYF. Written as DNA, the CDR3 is TGCGCCAGCAGCCAAACCAGGACAGGGATGGCCTACGAGCAGTACTTC.

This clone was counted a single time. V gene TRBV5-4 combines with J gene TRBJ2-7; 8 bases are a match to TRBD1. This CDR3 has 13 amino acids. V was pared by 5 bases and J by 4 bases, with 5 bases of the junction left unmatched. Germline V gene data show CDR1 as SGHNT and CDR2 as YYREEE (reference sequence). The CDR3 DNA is TGTGCCAGCAGTTTCGACAGGGGTTACGAGCAGTACTTC. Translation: CASSFDRGYEQYF.

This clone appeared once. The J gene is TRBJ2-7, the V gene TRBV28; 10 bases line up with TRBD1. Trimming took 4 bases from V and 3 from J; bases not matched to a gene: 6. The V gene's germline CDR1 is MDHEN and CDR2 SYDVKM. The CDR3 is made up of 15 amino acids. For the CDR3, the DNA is TGTGCCAGCAGTTCGCCCGGGACAGGGGACTACGAGCAGTACTTC. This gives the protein CASSSPGTGDYEQYF.

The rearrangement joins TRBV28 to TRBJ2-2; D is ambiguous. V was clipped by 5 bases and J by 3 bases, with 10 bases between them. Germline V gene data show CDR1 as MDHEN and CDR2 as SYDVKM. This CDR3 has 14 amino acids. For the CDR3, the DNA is TGTGCCAGCAGTAGCCCGTTGCACACCGGGGAGCTGTTTTTT. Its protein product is CASSSPLHTGELFF.